This paragraph reports one TCR beta chain. Its antigen is unknown. The data were produced by immunoSEQ multiplex PCR, yet TCRdb's version contains in-frame clones alone and is incomplete. The data show over 400,000 clones, about 92% seen once. Treatment of the sample: 15 to 20 received Ad26.COV2.S at low or high dose, single or two shots; about five received placebo; per-sample allocation not given. After the first vaccine or placebo injection, samples were drawn on day 63. The sample originates from a study of Ad26.COV2.S vaccination and SARS-CoV-2 variants. Study findings and constraints: The study found similar non-spike TCR breadth in vaccine and placebo recipients.

Germline V gene lookup returns CDR1 MGHRA and CDR2 YSYEKL. With 3 bases removed from V and 6 bases from J, the gap between germline ends came to 20 bases. This CDR3 is built from 16 residues. Sequencing was performed on peripheral blood, taken in a trial of Ad26.COV2.S vaccine versus placebo. This clonotype was sampled from a person between 18 and 65 years old who received the Ad26.COV2.S COVID-19 vaccine or a placebo. V usage is TRBV4-1 and J usage is TRBJ1-2; D gene unclear. The CDR3 protein is CASSQLLVGPKDGYTF. The CDR3 DNA reads as TGCGCCAGCAGCCAGCTGTTAGTAGGGCCGAAAGATGGCTACACCTTC.